This T cell receptor beta chain was profiled in a study of shared clonotypes between healthy human individuals. Study observations and caveats: The four-donor shared clonotypes exceeded non-shared clonotypes in generation probability, with non-shared ones scoring lower.

Per the original data handling: For the immunoSEQ data, sequences were junction-only without quality scores, so filtering differed. Using immunoSEQ multiplex PCR, the repertoire was profiled, and TCRdb retains in-frame clones only, with some absent. Clone size and V and J calls were adopted from that table, with D and trimming inferred from the DNA. The table lists 1.5 million to 2.5 million clones, about 95% of them singletons. Turning to this clone: Its specificity is not known.

Deletions cut 1 base from V and 5 bases from J, with 5 bases between. The CDR3 consists of 12 residues. Germline loops: CDR1 SGHTA, CDR2 FQGNSA. The naive CD8 subset, CD45RO-negative cells positively selected for CCR7, excluded terminally differentiated effector memory CD45RA+ cells. This clonotype was sampled from a young man in good health. Sequencing was carried out using naive CD8+ T cells sorted from blood. The V call is TRBV7-2, the J call TRBJ1-2; no clear D gene. CDR3 nucleotide sequence: TGTGCCAGCAGCTTAGTTGATTATGGCTACACCTTC. Translated: CASSLVDYGYTF.